Sequencing of this T cell receptor (beta chain) was carried out in a study of blood T cell repertoires in COVID-19. Authors' data handling: Reference gene primer amplification in the assay estimated nucleated cell counts. The data were produced by immunoSEQ multiplex PCR, yet TCRdb's version contains in-frame clones alone and is incomplete. That table is the source of V, J and clone size, and D and trimming were worked out from the DNA. The table shows some 120,000 clones, with about 75% occurring only once. This TCR was recovered from a man of 80 years or more with acute or convalescent COVID-19. The source material was peripheral blood.

The CDR3 nucleotides are TGTGCCAGCAGCCCAACCCGGCAGTCACAGCACGAGCAGTACTTC. This encodes CASSPTRQSQHEQYF. This sequence joins TRBV6-5 and TRBJ2-7; D call uncertain. This CDR3 contains 15 residues. V was pared by 6 bases and J by 5 bases, with 20 bases between. Looked up from germline, CDR1 is MNHEY and CDR2 is SVGAGI.